This T cell receptor (beta chain) was sequenced for a study of blood T cell repertoires in COVID-19. Overall study: Samples taken during acute and convalescent COVID-19 were collected in the United States, Italy and Spain.

CDR1 PRHDT and CDR2 FYEKMQ come from the germline V gene (reference sequence). The V gene end was trimmed by 7 bases and the J gene end by 7 bases; junction bases not matched to a gene: 7. CDR3 length: 13 amino acids. Generated by immunoSEQ multiplex PCR, the TCRdb table keeps only in-frame clones and is missing some. The sample carries about 160,000 clones, around four fifths recorded once. The recovered donors of Cohort 3 showed two negative PCRs, clearance, or symptom resolution. The rearrangement links TRBV13 to TRBJ1-1, with 9 bases that match TRBD1. This receptor was taken from a woman aged 45 to 65 who had recovered from COVID-19. The sequenced sample consisted of PBMCs or T cells enriched from blood (not recorded which). The CDR3 loop reads CASTAGQGLEAFF. The DNA for the CDR3 is TGTGCCAGCACCGCCGGACAGGGGCTTGAAGCTTTCTTT.